This T cell receptor beta chain was captured by sequencing in a study of early T cells in non-severe SARS-CoV-2 infection. The overall study: Sequencing was performed on bulk RNA from unsorted whole blood, leaving chains unpaired.

CDR3 length: 15 amino acids. This clonotype was observed many times. TCRdb reprocessed the 5' RACE reads with MiXCR, giving one entry per CDR3 protein. The sample holds approximately 65,000 distinct CDR3 sequences, around 11% seen once. Sequenced here: whole blood, sampled at baseline. This receptor was taken from an adult who was a healthcare worker with PCR-confirmed SARS-CoV-2 infection or an uninfected control (not recorded which). This chain connects TRBV21-1 to TRBJ2-1. TRBV21-1 is listed as a pseudogene. For the CDR3, the DNA is TGTGCCAGCAGAAAAGGGGGTAGCTCCTACAATGAGCAGTTCTTC. Its protein product is CASRKGGSSYNEQFF.